The present entry profiles one T cell receptor (beta chain) with its context. The sample comes from a study of cytomegalovirus exposure and HLA in healthy donors. Germline-derived CDR1 and CDR2 are SGHRS and YFSETQ. V dropped 3 bases and J dropped 10 bases, with 11 bases sitting between them. This CDR3 region has 11 residues. Primers included in the PCR were 60 Vbeta and 13 Jbeta primers. Clones were read by immunoSEQ multiplex PCR, and TCRdb kept only the in-frame ones, dropping some. The data contain about 200,000 clones, 70% to 80% of them singletons. The V call is TRBV5-1, the J call TRBJ2-7; D perhaps matches TRBD1 (6 bases). The receptor's source is a male donor in good health and CMV-seropositive. The specimen sequenced was PBMCs. The CDR3 loop is CASSSSGAQYF. DNA of the CDR3: TGCGCCAGCAGCTCGTCAGGGGCACAGTACTTC.